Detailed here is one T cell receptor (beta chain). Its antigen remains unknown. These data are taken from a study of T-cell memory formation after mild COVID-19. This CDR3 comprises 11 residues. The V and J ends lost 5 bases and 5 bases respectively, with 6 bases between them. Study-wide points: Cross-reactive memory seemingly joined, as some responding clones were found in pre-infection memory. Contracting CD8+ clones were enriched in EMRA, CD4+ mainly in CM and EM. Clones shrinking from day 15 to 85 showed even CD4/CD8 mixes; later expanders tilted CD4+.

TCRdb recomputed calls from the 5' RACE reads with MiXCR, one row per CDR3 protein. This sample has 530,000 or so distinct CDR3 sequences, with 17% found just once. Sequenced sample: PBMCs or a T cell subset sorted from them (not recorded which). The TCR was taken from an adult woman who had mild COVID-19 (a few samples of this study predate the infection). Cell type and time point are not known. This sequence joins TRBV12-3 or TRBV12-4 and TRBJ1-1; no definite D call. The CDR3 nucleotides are TGTGCCAGCAGTCGGATGACTGAAGCTTTCTTT. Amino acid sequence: CASSRMTEAFF.